Listed below are T cell receptor beta chains from one sample, sequenced in a study of blood T cell repertoires in COVID-19. The repertoire was sequenced with immunoSEQ multiplex PCR; TCRdb's copy has only in-frame clones and lacks some. The data show 98,000 or so clones, about 86% seen once. Sequencing used peripheral blood. The receptors derive from a woman between 55 and 75 years old in a cohort sampled during active or convalescent COVID-19. The CDR3 runs from the conserved cysteine through the conserved F or W. A D gene is named only where the DNA matches it firmly. Clone size, where shown, is once, few, many, or a class for clones that have expanded.

J	V	D	size	DNA	CDR3
TRBJ2-5	TRBV7-7	.	.	TGTGCTAGCAGCTTACGCAGTAGGGGTTACCAAGAGACCCAGTACTTC	CASSLRSRGYQETQYF
TRBJ2-1	TRBV5-1	.	few	TGCGCCAGCGGGGAGAGGAGCTCCTACAATGAGCAGTTCTTC	CASGERSSYNEQFF
TRBJ1-2	TRBV5-6	TRBD1	.	TGTGCCAGCAGCTTGGGGAGGACCAGGGGGGCCCCTAACTATGGCTACACCTTC	CASSLGRTRGAPNYGYTF
TRBJ2-5	TRBV15	.	.	TGTGCCACCAGTCCTCCCCGGGGAGCGCGGGAGACCCAGTACTTC	CATSPPRGARETQYF
TRBJ2-3	TRBV9	TRBD2	.	TGTGCCAGCAGCGCGAGCCCGGGACTAGCGGGGGGTACGCAGTATTTT	CASSASPGLAGGTQYF
TRBJ1-4	TRBV6-5	TRBD1	.	TGTGCCAGCAGTTACTCGGGACAGCGACCTAATGAAAAACTGTTTTTT	CASSYSGQRPNEKLFF
TRBJ2-3	TRBV6-5	TRBD2	.	TGTGCCAGCAGTCAAAGACTAGCGGGAGGGACTACGCAGTATTTT	CASSQRLAGGTTQYF
TRBJ2-7	TRBV3-1/TRBV3-2	TRBD2	.	TGTGCCAGCAGCCAGATCCCTCGGGGAGGGGCCTACGAGCAGTACTTC	CASSQIPRGGAYEQYF
TRBJ1-1	TRBV6-5	.	.	TGTGCCAGCAGCCCACAGGGCGGGACTGAAGCTTTCTTT	CASSPQGGTEAFF
TRBJ2-7	TRBV15	TRBD1	once	TGTGCCACCAGCAGGGACAGGGGGCACGAGCAGTACTTC	CATSRDRGHEQYF
TRBJ2-1	TRBV9	TRBD2	.	TGTGCCAGCAGCCTGGGACTAGCGGACGAGCAGTTCTTC	CASSLGLADEQFF
TRBJ1-1	TRBV5-5	.	.	TGTGCCAGCAGCTTGGAGGGGCTCTACACTGAAGCTTTCTTT	CASSLEGLYTEAFF
TRBJ2-2	TRBV9	.	.	TGTGCCAGCAGCGTAGGGGACACCGTGGAGCTGTTTTTT	CASSVGDTVELFF
TRBJ2-7	TRBV29-1	TRBD1	.	TGCAGCGTTGGAGGGGGCGCGTTAGTCTCCAACGAGCAGTACTTC	CSVGGGALVSNEQYF
TRBJ2-2	TRBV4-1	.	few	TGCGCCAGCAGCTTTAGGCCCACAGGGAAGTTTTCCGGGGAGCTGTTTTTT	CASSFRPTGKFSGELFF
TRBJ2-2	TRBV6-5	.	.	TGTGCCAGCAGTCGGACAGTTAACACCGGGGAGCTGTTTTTT	CASSRTVNTGELFF
TRBJ2-1	TRBV30	TRBD2	.	TGTGCCTGGAGTGGGGTAGCGGGGGGCAAGGGTGAGCAGTTCTTC	CAWSGVAGGKGEQFF
TRBJ2-2	TRBV4-1	TRBD1	once	TGCGCCAGCAGCCCCCGACAGGGTCACACCGGGGAGCTGTTTTTT	CASSPRQGHTGELFF
TRBJ2-5	TRBV28	TRBD2	.	TGTGCCAGCATGAGAGCGGGACAAGAGACCCAGTACTTC	CASMRAGQETQYF
TRBJ1-1	TRBV19	TRBD1	.	TGTGCCACCCGGACAGGGGCCCTGAACACTGAAGCTTTCTTT	CATRTGALNTEAFF
TRBJ2-3	TRBV4-2	TRBD2	.	TGTGCCAGCAGTAATTCTCCGGGACTAGCTGCAGATACGCAGTATTTT	CASSNSPGLAADTQYF
TRBJ2-3	TRBV19	.	.	TGTGCCAGTAACGGGGGGCTGGGCACAGATACGCAGTATTTT	CASNGGLGTDTQYF